The 11 T cell receptor beta chains presented below share a single source sample, sequenced in a study of blood T cell repertoires in COVID-19. Here immunoSEQ multiplex PCR was the method, and the copy in TCRdb shows in-frame clones only, minus some. The sample contains under 200,000 clones, 84% of which appear only once. Sequenced: peripheral blood. The receptors derive from a man aged 35-49 years who had recovered from COVID-19.

This chain uses TRBV3-1 (or the pseudogene TRBV3-2) with TRBJ2-4; D remains ambiguous. The germline gives CDR1 LGHDT, CDR2 YNNKEL (reference sequence). The CDR3 is made up of 13 amino acids. The V end was cut by 3 bases, the J end by 5 bases, with 8 bases between. CDR3 nucleotides: TGTGCCAGCAGCCAGAGTATAGAAAACATTCAGTACTTC. The encoded protein is CASSQSIENIQYF.

This clone has a handful of counts. The rearrangement uses TRBV19 and TRBJ1-2; no reliable D call. The V end was cut by 1 base, the J end by 0 bases, with 9 bases between. CDR1 is LNHDA, CDR2 SQIVND, per germline (reference sequence). This CDR3 comprises 15 residues. The CDR3 sequence is CASSIAETANYGYTF. The DNA of the CDR3 is TGTGCCAGTAGTATAGCAGAAACAGCTAACTATGGCTACACCTTC.

This chain connects TRBV12-5 to TRBJ2-5, with TRBD1 as a possible D gene (6 bases). V was shortened by 1 base and J by 5 bases, with 11 bases between the two germline ends. Germline CDR1 LGHNT, CDR2 FRNRAP. This CDR3 is 14 amino acids long. In DNA form, the CDR3 reads TGTGCTAGTGGTTTGGATAGGGGGTGGGAGACCCAGTACTTC. Translation: CASGLDRGWETQYF.

The chain uses TRBV7-2 and TRBJ1-4; the D is unclear. V gave up 5 bases and J gave up 7 bases, with 8 bases separating them. CDR3 length: 12 amino acids. Germline-derived CDR1 and CDR2 are SGHTA and FQGNSA. For the CDR3, the DNA is TGTGCCAGCAGCCGTCTGTCTGAAAAACTGTTTTTT. Translating it yields CASSRLSEKLFF.

This chain uses TRBV7-2 with TRBJ2-1; 7 nucleotides line up with TRBD2. The trim removed 4 bases at V and 4 bases at J, leaving 10 bases unmatched. CDR1 and CDR2 from the germline V gene are SGHTA and FQGNSA. The CDR3 sequence is 16 residues long. The CDR3 protein is CASSYSGRGIYNEQFF. Here the CDR3 DNA reads TGTGCCAGCAGCTACAGTGGGCGGGGGATTTACAATGAGCAGTTCTTC.

This clone was found once. Because the CDR3's place on the DNA is in doubt, the DNA is left out and the CDR3 is given as listed by TCRdb. The J gene is TRBJ2-5, the V gene TRBV5-6; TRBD2 was called by the table and not checked on the DNA. The germline V gene has CDR1 SGHDT and CDR2 YYEEEE. Both ends counted, the CDR3 spans 17 residues. The CDR3 sequence: CASSYTFGAGGHETQYF.

DNA for the CDR3: TGTGCCAGCAGCTTAGGGGGCAGGTACGAGCAGTACTTC. It is translated as CASSLGGRYEQYF. This sequence joins TRBV7-8 and TRBJ2-7; perhaps TRBD1 as D (5 bases). CDR3 length equals 13 residues. The ends were cut back, 1 base at V and 4 bases at J, with 8 bases in the middle. Germline CDR1 reads SGHVS; CDR2 reads FQNEAQ.

V and J are TRBV4-3 and TRBJ2-6; D may be TRBD2 (6 bases). This CDR3 region has 17 residues. V gave up 0 bases and J gave up 4 bases, with 13 bases separating them. Germline loops: CDR1 LGHNA, CDR2 YSLEER. The chain's CDR3 is CASSQDLEGSGANVLTF. For the CDR3, the DNA is TGCGCCAGCAGCCAAGATCTGGAGGGATCCGGGGCCAACGTCCTGACTTTC.

This clone was detected once. The chain links TRBV5-5 to TRBJ1-3, with no clear D. Germline V gives CDR1 SGHKS, CDR2 YYEKEE (reference sequence). The CDR3 has 15 residues. V shed 4 bases and J shed 0 bases, with 11 bases lying between them. The CDR3 DNA reads TGTGCCAGCAGCCCGCGCGGGCCCTCTGGAAACACCATATATTTT. Translating it yields CASSPRGPSGNTIYF. Variable domain in full (rest from reference TRBV5-5 and TRBJ1-3): DAGVTQSPTHLIKTRGQQVTLRCSPISGHKSVSWYQQVLGQGPQFIFQYYEKEERGRGNFPDRFSARQFPNYSSELNVNALLLGDSALYLCASSPRGPSGNTIYFGEGSWLTVV.

This chain uses TRBV6-2 or TRBV6-3 with TRBJ1-1; no clear D. V lost 2 bases and J lost 5, with 3 bases in between. Looked up from germline, CDR1 is MNHEY and CDR2 is SVGEGT. This CDR3 has 11 residues. The CDR3 DNA reads as TGTGCCAGCAGTTACCCGACTGAAGCTTTCTTT. Encoded protein: CASSYPTEAFF.

This chain connects TRBV24-1 to TRBJ2-7; weak D call: TRBD2 (6 bases). Between the trimmed V and J ends, which lost 8 bases and 6 bases, there was a span of 16 bases. The V gene's germline CDR1 is KGHDR and CDR2 SFDVKD. The CDR3 sequence is 13 residues long. CDR3 DNA: TGTGCCACCAAGGCGGAGGGAAAGGGCGAGCAGTACTTC. This translates into CATKAEGKGEQYF.